Listed below are T cell receptor beta chains from one sample, sequenced in a study of T-cell reconstitution after alpha-beta-depleted transplantation in children. Each CDR3 protein is one row after TCRdb ran MiXCR on the PCR reads. The data hold approximately 250,000 distinct CDR3 sequences, with more than 20% observed a single time. The sequencing used PBMCs, collected before TCRalphabeta/CD19-depleted stem cell transplant. These receptors were obtained from a girl aged 2 to 10 with Fanconi anemia, due to receive a stem cell transplant. The CDR3 runs from the conserved cysteine through the conserved F or W. D genes are given only for firm matches. Size is stated for part of the rows, as once, few or many counts, or as a class when the clone is expanded.

clone_size,d_call,v_call,j_call,cdr3_nt,cdr3_aa
many,TRBD1,TRBV12-3/TRBV12-4,TRBJ2-7,TGTGCCAGCAGTGGGACAGGGTACCACGAGCAGTACTTC,CASSGTGYHEQYF
few,TRBD1,TRBV25-1,TRBJ2-7,TGTGCCAGCAGTGAGCAGGGGGCAACCCACGAGCAGTACTTC,CASSEQGATHEQYF
-,-,TRBV7-3,TRBJ2-3,TGTGCCAGCAGCCGGTCTGGCGGGGCTAACACAGATACGCAGTATTTT,CASSRSGGANTDTQYF
many,-,TRBV20-1,TRBJ2-1,TGCAGTGCTAGTCGGCAGGGTGTAGGGAATGAGCAGTTCTTC,CSASRQGVGNEQFF
many,TRBD2,TRBV12-3/TRBV12-4,TRBJ2-7,TGTGCCAGCAGTTTAGGACTAGCGGGAGTCGCCGAGCAGTACTTC,CASSLGLAGVAEQYF
-,-,TRBV20-1,TRBJ2-4,TGCAGTGCTAGGGTTACAGGGTTCATTCAGTACTTC,CSARVTGFIQYF
-,TRBD1,TRBV20-1,TRBJ2-3,TGCAGTGCGCGACAGGGCAGCACAGATACGCAGTATTTT,CSARQGSTDTQYF
few,-,TRBV18,TRBJ2-7,TGTGCCAGCTCCCGGGAGAGGGGCGACGAGCAGTACTTC,CASSRERGDEQYF
many,-,TRBV20-1,TRBJ2-3,TGCAGTGCTAGAGAGCCCGGAGCGGCCTCCAGCACAGATACGCAGTATTTT,CSAREPGAASSTDTQYF
-,TRBD1,TRBV7-1,TRBJ2-5,TGTGCCAGCAGCTCCGGGACAGGGGTCCAAGAGACCCAGTACTTC,CASSSGTGVQETQYF
few,-,TRBV12-3/TRBV12-4,TRBJ2-5,TGTGCCAGCAGTTTCGGCCACCGGGCTCGTCTTCAAGAGACCCAGTACTTC,CASSFGHRARLQETQYF
-,-,TRBV5-6,TRBJ1-1,TGTGCCAGCAGCTTGATGGGGGAGGATGAAGCTTTCTTT,CASSLMGEDEAFF
-,TRBD2,TRBV11-2,TRBJ2-3,TGTGCCAGCAGCAAACTAGCGGGGAGCACAGATACGCAGTATTTT,CASSKLAGSTDTQYF
few,-,TRBV29-1,TRBJ2-1,TGCACCTATGCACCTCGGACCCTGAGCTCCTACAATGAGCAGTTCTTC,CTYAPRTLSSYNEQFF
many,-,TRBV6-5,TRBJ2-7,TGTGCCAGCATGAACAGGGCCTACGAGCAGTACTTC,CASMNRAYEQYF
-,TRBD2,TRBV6-2/TRBV6-3,TRBJ2-1,TGTGCCAGCAGTTATGCCCGGGCGGGAGGGTTGCGTGAGCAGTTCTTC,CASSYARAGGLREQFF
many,TRBD1,TRBV12-3/TRBV12-4,TRBJ1-6,TGTGCCAGCAGGCAGGACAGGGGCAATTCACCCCTCCACTTT,CASRQDRGNSPLHF
many,TRBD1,TRBV20-1,TRBJ2-7,TGCAGTGCTTTAGGACAGGGACACTACGAGCAGTACTTC,CSALGQGHYEQYF
many,-,TRBV6-4,TRBJ2-1,TGTGCCAGCAGAAACGGGACGGCTGCAAACAATGAGCAGTTCTTC,CASRNGTAANNEQFF
many,-,TRBV20-1,TRBJ2-5,TGCAGTGCTGAACAAGAGACCCAGTACTTC,CSAEQETQYF
-,-,TRBV7-3,TRBJ2-7,TGTGCCAGCAGCTTATACGACAGCTACGAGCAGTACTTC,CASSLYDSYEQYF
many,TRBD1,TRBV20-1,TRBJ2-7,TGCAGTGCCGAGGGACAGAAAGCCTACGAGCAGTACTTC,CSAEGQKAYEQYF
few,TRBD1,TRBV20-1,TRBJ2-5,TGCAGTGCTTCCCAGGGGGCGCAAACATTCCGGGAGACCCAGTACTTC,CSASQGAQTFRETQYF
many,TRBD2,TRBV20-1,TRBJ2-3,TGCAGTGCCGGGGGAGGGGGCACAGATACGCAGTATTTT,CSAGGGGTDTQYF
few,TRBD1,TRBV12-3/TRBV12-4,TRBJ2-3,TGTGCCAGCAGTTTCCCCGGGACAGGGGGTTTCACAGATACGCAGTATTTT,CASSFPGTGGFTDTQYF
many,TRBD1,TRBV6-4,TRBJ2-3,TGTGCCAGCAGTGGCCGGGACAGGGAGGCAGATACGCAGTATTTT,CASSGRDREADTQYF
-,TRBD2,TRBV12-3/TRBV12-4,TRBJ2-1,TGTGCCAGCAATGTAGCGGGGAGGAATGAGCAGTTCTTC,CASNVAGRNEQFF
-,-,TRBV7-9,TRBJ2-7,TGTGCCAGCGAGGAGGGGACCTACTACGAGCAGTACTTC,CASEEGTYYEQYF
-,-,TRBV24-1,TRBJ1-5,TGTGCCACCAGTGTGGGCAATCAGCCCCAGCATTTT,CATSVGNQPQHF
few,TRBD2,TRBV7-2,TRBJ2-2,TGTGCCAGCAGTAGACTAGCCGGCACCGGGGAGCTGTTTTTT,CASSRLAGTGELFF
-,-,TRBV20-1,TRBJ1-5,TGCAGTGCTAGAGCTTGGGACAGCAATCAGCCCCAGCATTTT,CSARAWDSNQPQHF
-,-,TRBV27,TRBJ2-6,TGTGCCAGCAGTCGCCTCGGGGCGTCTGGGGCCAACGTCCTGACTTTC,CASSRLGASGANVLTF
-,-,TRBV5-5,TRBJ2-3,TGTGCCAGCAGCTTCGGGTTGAGCACAGATACGCAGTATTTT,CASSFGLSTDTQYF
many,-,TRBV28,TRBJ1-2,TGTGCCAGCGGCTTAAAGTATGGCTACACCTTC,CASGLKYGYTF
few,-,TRBV4-1,TRBJ2-2,TGCGCCAGCAGCCAGTTCAGGGTCGGGGAGCTGTTTTTT,CASSQFRVGELFF
-,TRBD1,TRBV20-1,TRBJ1-4,TGCAGTGCTAGGAGACAGGGGGCTAATGAAAAACTGTTTTTT,CSARRQGANEKLFF
few,-,TRBV18,TRBJ1-1,TGTGCCAGCTCACCACCGAATAAACGGAACACTGAAGCTTTCTTT,CASSPPNKRNTEAFF
-,TRBD2,TRBV7-9,TRBJ2-5,TGTGCCAGCAGTTTCTCCCAGACTAGCGGGAACCAAGAGACCCAGTACTTC,CASSFSQTSGNQETQYF
-,TRBD2,TRBV20-1,TRBJ2-1,TGCAGTGCTAGAGGGACTAGCGGGCACAATGAGCAGTTCTTC,CSARGTSGHNEQFF
few,-,TRBV20-1,TRBJ2-7,TGCAGTGCTAGGGAACCGGACAGCTACGAGCAGTACTTC,CSAREPDSYEQYF
once,-,TRBV20-1,TRBJ2-2,TGCAGTGCTAGGACCCGGAACACCGGGGAGCTGTTTTTT,CSARTRNTGELFF
many,TRBD2,TRBV20-1,TRBJ2-1,TGCAGTGCCAGGGAGACTAGCGCATACAATGAGCAGTTCTTC,CSARETSAYNEQFF
few,-,TRBV20-1,TRBJ2-7,TGCAGTGCTAGTCAGGGCCTAACCTCCTACGAGCAGTACTTC,CSASQGLTSYEQYF
few,-,TRBV9,TRBJ2-1,TGTGCCAGCAGCGTATCTGCGGGGGCTGTTGATGAGCAGTTCTTC,CASSVSAGAVDEQFF
-,-,TRBV7-2,TRBJ2-7,TGTGCCAGCAGCTTAGCGGGAGATTCTTCCTACGAGCAGTACTTC,CASSLAGDSSYEQYF
many,-,TRBV7-3,TRBJ2-1,TGTGCCAGCAGCTCAGGGACTTACAATGAGCAGTTCTTC,CASSSGTYNEQFF
few,TRBD2,TRBV6-5,TRBJ2-3,TGTGCCAGCAGTTCCTTAGCGGGGGGAACCACAGATACGCAGTATTTT,CASSSLAGGTTDTQYF
many,-,TRBV29-1,TRBJ1-4,TGCAGCGTTGTCACAGGGAAGGCTAATGAAAAACTGTTTTTT,CSVVTGKANEKLFF
few,-,TRBV20-1,TRBJ2-3,TGCAGTGCTAGAGACCCCCCGAGTGGCACGCAGTATTTT,CSARDPPSGTQYF
many,-,TRBV10-2,TRBJ2-1,TGCGCCAGCGGGCTTGGCTACAGTCAGCGTAGTTACAATGAGCAGTTCTTC,CASGLGYSQRSYNEQFF
many,TRBD2,TRBV12-3/TRBV12-4,TRBJ2-5,TGTGCCAGCAGTTTAAAAGCGGGGAAAGAGACCCAGTACTTC,CASSLKAGKETQYF